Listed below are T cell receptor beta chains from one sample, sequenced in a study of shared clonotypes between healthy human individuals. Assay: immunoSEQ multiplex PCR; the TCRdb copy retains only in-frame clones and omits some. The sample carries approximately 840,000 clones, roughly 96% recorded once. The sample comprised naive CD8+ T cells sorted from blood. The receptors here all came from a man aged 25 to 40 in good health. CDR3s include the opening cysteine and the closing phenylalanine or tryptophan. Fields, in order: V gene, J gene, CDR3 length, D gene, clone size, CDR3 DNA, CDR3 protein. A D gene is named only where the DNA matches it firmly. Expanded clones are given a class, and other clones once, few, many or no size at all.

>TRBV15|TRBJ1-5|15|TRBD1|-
TGTGCCACCAGCAGAGATCAGGGGGCGATTCAGCCCCAGCATTTT
CATSRDQGAIQPQHF
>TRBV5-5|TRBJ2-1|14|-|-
TGTGCCAGCAGCGAACAAGGGGTCCTCAATGAGCAGTTCTTC
CASSEQGVLNEQFF
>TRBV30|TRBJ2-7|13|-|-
TGTGCCTGGAGTTACGATGGGTTTTCCGAGCAGTACTTC
CAWSYDGFSEQYF
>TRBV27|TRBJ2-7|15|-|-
TGTGCCAGCAGTTTATCCGGGCCGAATTGGTACGAGCAGTACTTC
CASSLSGPNWYEQYF
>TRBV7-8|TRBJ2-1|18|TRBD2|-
TGTGCCAGCAGCTTAGTTAGCGCTAGCGGGCAACCGGGGAATGAGCAGTTCTTC
CASSLVSASGQPGNEQFF
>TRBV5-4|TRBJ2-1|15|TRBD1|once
TGTGCCAGCAGCTTTTCCGGGACAGGGAGGAATGAGCAGTTCTTC
CASSFSGTGRNEQFF
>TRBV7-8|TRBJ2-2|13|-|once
TGTGCCAGCAATCCTACTAACACCGGGGAGCTGTTTTTT
CASNPTNTGELFF
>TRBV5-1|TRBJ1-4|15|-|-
TGCGCCAGCAGCTTGGACAGGGTTGCCGGTGAAAAACTGTTTTTT
CASSLDRVAGEKLFF
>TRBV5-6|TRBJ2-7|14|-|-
TGTGCCAGCAGCTTCGCTTCCAGGGGCCACGAGCAGTACTTC
CASSFASRGHEQYF
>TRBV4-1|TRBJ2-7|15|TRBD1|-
TGCGCCAGCAGCCAAGTAGATCGGGACAGGCACGAGCAGTACTTC
CASSQVDRDRHEQYF
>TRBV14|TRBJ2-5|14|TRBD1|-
TGTGCCAGCAGGCGGACAGGAATTCAAGAGACCCAGTACTTC
CASRRTGIQETQYF
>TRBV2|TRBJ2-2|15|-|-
TGTGCCAGCAGTGTCGACAGGACGAATACCGGGGAGCTGTTTTTT
CASSVDRTNTGELFF